A selection of T cell receptor beta chains follows, all from one sample in a study of shared clonotypes between healthy human individuals. Sequencing used immunoSEQ multiplex PCR; TCRdb keeps in-frame clones, though not all of them. The sample holds 2 million or so clones; 90% to 95% are singletons and the top ten take roughly 0.13%. The sample taken for sequencing was naive CD4+ T cells sorted from blood. The source of these receptors is a young man in good health. CDR3s include the opening cysteine and the closing phenylalanine or tryptophan. The order of the fields is clone size, J gene, V gene, CDR3 protein. Clone size, where shown, is once, few, many, or a class for clones that have expanded.

NA	TRBJ2-2	TRBV28	CASSQTGGFTGELFF
NA	TRBJ1-1	TRBV7-9	CASSQQGGVTEAFF
once	TRBJ1-2	TRBV2	CASDPRTEASGYTF
NA	TRBJ1-2	TRBV7-9	CASSRELSTGYTF
NA	TRBJ2-1	TRBV10-1	CASSELEGTYNEQFF
NA	TRBJ1-3	TRBV11-2	CASSLVRVTLTGNTIYF
NA	TRBJ2-7	TRBV28	CASSFPRGGSYEQYF
once	TRBJ2-7	TRBV25-1	CASSESWTGSYEQYF
NA	TRBJ2-7	TRBV10-3	CAIRDGTGAYEQYF
NA	TRBJ1-4	TRBV7-8	CASSFGGTNEKLFF
NA	TRBJ2-7	TRBV27	CASSRGHGMEQYF
NA	TRBJ1-5	TRBV28	CASISGGSNQPQHF
NA	TRBJ1-1	TRBV11-2	CASSWGGQSNTEAFF
NA	TRBJ2-3	TRBV6-5	CASRPGLATDTQYF
NA	TRBJ1-5	TRBV15	CATSREEGFGPQHF
NA	TRBJ2-1	TRBV7-2	CASSMGDRVLDEQFF
once	TRBJ1-3	TRBV5-1	CASSLAGVTGNTIYF
NA	TRBJ1-6	TRBV9	CASSSQTGLNSPLHF
once	TRBJ2-7	TRBV2	CASSVGATYEQYF
NA	TRBJ1-5	TRBV30	CAWSVTGGINQPQHF
NA	TRBJ2-1	TRBV29-1	CSVEVQIGQFF
NA	TRBJ1-2	TRBV4-3	CASSQDTGINYGYTF
NA	TRBJ1-1	TRBV5-6	CASSLAAEGRDTEAFF
once	TRBJ1-2	TRBV6-1	CASGEEPGYTF
NA	TRBJ1-2	TRBV6-1	CASSEEVVSNYGYTF
few	TRBJ1-1	TRBV29-1	CSARAQGAMNTEAFF
once	TRBJ1-2	TRBV18	CASSPPTGANYGYTF
NA	TRBJ2-2	TRBV18	CASSEGTGMTGELFF
NA	TRBJ2-3	TRBV19	CASSPGGTGVSNTQYF
NA	TRBJ2-1	TRBV28	CASSPTPPLWGGLLNEQFF
NA	TRBJ2-3	TRBV10-3	CAISDLAGGSLDTQYF
NA	TRBJ2-7	TRBV5-1	CASSLDPAPYEQYF
NA	TRBJ1-2	TRBV19	CASSPLPTPGYTF
NA	TRBJ2-5	TRBV28	CASSLTHQETQYF
NA	TRBJ1-2	TRBV9	CASSDPGQNYGYTF
NA	TRBJ2-3	TRBV6-1	CASNPFRETQITQYF
NA	TRBJ2-1	TRBV6-6	CASIQGGLAVYNEQFF
NA	TRBJ2-7	TRBV7-2	CASSLVLGQGYEQYF
NA	TRBJ2-7	TRBV5-5	CASSLATAYEQYF